The subject of this entry is one T cell receptor beta chain. This sample is drawn from a study of shared clonotypes between healthy human individuals. CDR1 is SGDLS and CDR2 is YYNGEE in the germline V gene. Losses at the gene ends were 0 bases for V and 7 bases for J; bases not matched to a gene: 0. The CDR3 is 14 amino acids. Naive CD8 cells lacked CD45RO, underwent positive selection for CCR7 and left out terminally differentiated effector memory CD45RA+ cells. Sequencing was performed with immunoSEQ multiplex PCR; in TCRdb, only in-frame clones are kept and a portion is missing. The sample records approximately 2,000,000 clones, around 93% being singletons.

The sequenced sample was naive CD8+ T cells from PBMCs. The TCR originated in a man between 18 and 29 years old in good health. Some clones in this sample may be carry-over from other donors' samples. The chain employs TRBV9 and TRBJ1-6, with 8 nucleotides matching TRBD1. CDR3 coding DNA: TGTGCCAGCAGCGTAGGGGACAGGAATTCACCCCTCCACTTT. Translated: CASSVGDRNSPLHF. Full variable domain (outside the CDR3, taken from reference TRBV9 and TRBJ1-6): DSGVTQTPKHLITATGQRVTLRCSPRSGDLSVYWYQQSLDQGLQFLIQYYNGEERAKGNILERFSAQQFPDLHSELNLSSLELGDSALYFCASSVGDRNSPLHFGNGTRLTVT.